One and the same sample provided the 24 T cell receptor beta chains below, sequenced in a study of cytomegalovirus exposure and HLA in healthy donors. This PCR relied on a set of 60 Vbeta primers and 13 Jbeta primers. Sequenced by immunoSEQ multiplex PCR; TCRdb stores in-frame clones only, minus some. The table shows around 99,000 clones, with about 78% occurring only once. Sequencing input: PBMCs. These TCRs come from a man aged 35-49 years in good health and CMV-seronegative.

This clone was seen a few times. The chain carries TRBV29-1 and TRBJ2-4, with TRBD2 matching over 9 bases. V gave up 3 bases and J gave up 2 bases; unmatched junction bases: 2. The CDR3 length is 14 residues. Germline values: CDR1 SQVTM, CDR2 ANQGSEA. For the CDR3, the DNA is TGCAGCGTTGAGGCGGGGGGGTCCAAAAACATTCAGTACTTC. Protein product: CSVEAGGSKNIQYF.

The CDR3 here is CASSLEAGGRRWGDTQYF. DNA of the CDR3: TGCGCCAGCAGCTTGGAGGCAGGAGGGAGACGTTGGGGAGATACGCAGTATTTT. The rearrangement uses TRBV5-1 and TRBJ2-3; possible D gene TRBD2, 6 bases. V lost 0 bases, J lost 5 bases, and 22 bases lay in between. CDR3 length: 18 residues. Germline V CDR1 and CDR2: SGHRS, YFSETQ.

As concerns this clone: The same CDR3 arises from other DNA sequences in this sample as well. The chain links TRBV30 to TRBJ2-1, with TRBD2 identical over 11 bases. The trim removed 3 bases at V and 5 bases at J, leaving 6 bases unmatched. The V gene's germline CDR1 is GTSNPN and CDR2 SVGIG (reference sequence). CDR3 length equals 15 residues. In DNA, the CDR3 is TGTGCCTGGAGCGCACTAGCGGGGGCGAACAATGAGCAGTTCTTC. Its translation is CAWSALAGANNEQFF.

This clone has more than one count but fewer than ten. The J gene is TRBJ1-1, the V gene TRBV6-6; the D is unclear. The CDR3 runs 15 residues. The V end lost 0 bases, the J end lost 10 bases, and 18 bases lay between the germline ends. In germline, CDR1 is MNHNY, CDR2 SVGAGI (reference sequence). The CDR3 DNA reads TGTGCCAGCAGTTACTCCGACCCGCGGCTGGCTGGAGCTTTCTTT. Protein sequence: CASSYSDPRLAGAFF.

The V call is TRBV5-4, the J call TRBJ2-2; perhaps TRBD1 as D (5 bases). The germline gives CDR1 SGHNT, CDR2 YYREEE (reference sequence). The germline V and J ends were trimmed by 0 bases and 6 bases, with 12 bases remaining between them. The CDR3 is 15 amino acids. CDR3 nucleotides: TGTGCCAGCAGCTTGGAAAGGGGAAGGGCCGGGGAGCTGTTTTTT. This sequence encodes CASSLERGRAGELFF.

The chain carries TRBV7-9 and TRBJ1-2; D remains ambiguous. CDR3 length: 16 residues. Germline V gene data show CDR1 as SEHNR and CDR2 as FQNEAQ (reference sequence). The V end was cut by 3 bases, the J end by 0 bases, with 14 bases between. The CDR3 region has the DNA TGTGCCAGCAGCTTGAGGAGGGCGATAGCTAACTATGGCTACACCTTC. This encodes CASSLRRAIANYGYTF.

This chain connects TRBV30 to TRBJ1-2; the match to TRBD1 covers 7 bases. Germline lookup yields CDR1 GTSNPN and CDR2 SVGIG (reference sequence). Trimming cost V 0 bases and J 5 bases; bases outside gene matches: 3. The CDR3 is made up of 13 amino acids. CDR3 in amino acids: CAWSVNRGYGYTF. Here the CDR3 DNA reads TGTGCCTGGAGTGTAAACAGGGGATATGGCTACACCTTC.

This chain links TRBV28 with TRBJ2-5, with D possibly TRBD2 on 5 matching bases. The V end lost 4 bases, the J end lost 4 bases, and 16 bases lay between the germline ends. The CDR3 has 15 residues. CDR1 is MDHEN and CDR2 is SYDVKM in the germline V gene. CDR3 DNA: TGTGCCAGCAGTTCCGGAGAGGCGGACTCAGAGACCCAGTACTTC. Protein product: CASSSGEADSETQYF.

This chain joins TRBV19 and TRBJ2-3, with 8 bases matching TRBD2. Germline CDR1 is LNHDA and CDR2 is SQIVND (reference sequence). Losses at the gene ends were 4 bases for V and 4 bases for J; bases not matched to a gene: 1. This CDR3 region has 13 residues. The CDR3 loop is CASSRLASDTQYF. In DNA form, the CDR3 reads TGTGCCAGTAGTAGACTAGCGTCAGATACGCAGTATTTT.

The V and J genes are TRBV5-8 and TRBJ2-5; 13 nucleotides line up with TRBD2. J lost 4 bases, V lost 4 bases, and 7 bases had no gene match. CDR1 and CDR2 from the germline V gene are SGHTS and YDEGEE. The CDR3 totals 16 residues. In nucleotides, the CDR3 is TGTGCCAGCAGCGGCAGACTAGCGGGGGGATCAGAGACCCAGTACTTC. Protein product: CASSGRLAGGSETQYF.

The chain combines TRBV4-2 with TRBJ1-2, with D hard to call. The CDR3 contains 15 residues. Germline V gives CDR1 LGHNA, CDR2 YNFKEQ. With 1 base removed from V and 3 bases from J, the gap between germline ends came to 12 bases. CDR3 sequence (DNA): TGTGCCAGCAGCCAAGGTACGGGATTGGACTATGGCTACACCTTC. As protein: CASSQGTGLDYGYTF.

This clone has only a few counts. The rearrangement uses TRBV15 and TRBJ2-2; 8 nucleotides agree with TRBD2. This CDR3 has 15 amino acids. With 4 bases clipped from V and 3 bases from J, the junction kept 4 bases outside the gene matches. The germline V gene encodes CDR1 LNHNV and CDR2 YYDKDF (reference sequence). The CDR3 DNA is TGTGCCACCAGCACGGGGGGGACGGACACCGGGGAGCTGTTTTTT. It translates to CATSTGGTDTGELFF.

This chain joins TRBV6-4 and TRBJ2-3; TRBD2 matches at 11 bases. J was trimmed by 5 bases and V by 5 bases; bases with no gene match: 6. This CDR3 is 15 amino acids long. The germline CDR1 and CDR2 sequences are MRHNA and SNTAGT. CDR3 region: CASSPTSGNVDTQYF. The DNA of the CDR3 is TGTGCCAGCAGTCCGACTAGCGGGAATGTAGATACGCAGTATTTT.

About this clone itself: At the DNA level, this CDR3 is encoded by other sequences in the same sample as well. The genes are TRBV4-2 and TRBJ2-1; 7 positions agree with TRBD1. The CDR3 loop spans 15 amino acids. The germline CDR1 and CDR2 sequences are LGHNA and YNFKEQ. V was clipped by 7 bases and J by 6 bases; unmatched bases: 12. The CDR3 protein is CASTLQGPSSNEQFF. The CDR3 DNA reads as TGTGCCAGCACCCTACAGGGGCCTTCGAGCAATGAGCAGTTCTTC.

The chain recombines TRBV6-5 with TRBJ1-2; 9 nucleotides match TRBD1. Germline lookup yields CDR1 MNHEY and CDR2 SVGAGI. The ends lost 5 bases at V and 8 bases at J; junction bases unmatched: 6. There are 13 residues in the CDR3. The CDR3 region has the DNA TGTGCCAGCAGTCAGGGACAGGGACGAGGCTACACCTTC. Its translation is CASSQGQGRGYTF.

The V call is TRBV14, the J call TRBJ2-1; 7 positions agree with TRBD2. Germline trimming cut 4 bases from V and 7 bases from J; bases unmatched to any gene: 7. The CDR3 is made up of 14 amino acids. In germline, CDR1 is SGHDN, CDR2 FVKESK. DNA of the CDR3: TGTGCCAGCAGCCCAACGACTAGCCGGAATGAGCAGTTCTTC. Translating gives CASSPTTSRNEQFF.

The CDR3 loop reads CASSLGTGAVTPLHF. Here the CDR3 DNA reads TGTGCCAGCAGCTTAGGGACAGGGGCGGTGACACCCCTCCACTTT. The chain combines TRBV11-2 with TRBJ1-6; 9 bases map to TRBD1. The CDR3 spans 15 residues. Per germline, CDR1 SGHAT and CDR2 FQNNGV. Germline trimming cut 1 base from V and 11 bases from J; bases unmatched to any gene: 6.

This chain links TRBV6-1 with TRBJ1-1; a weak D match, TRBD1 (6 bases). Trimming shortened V by 5 bases and J by 5 bases, and 18 bases separated the two germline ends. Germline values: CDR1 MNHNS, CDR2 SASEGT. CDR3 length: 15 amino acids. The CDR3 coding sequence is TGTGCCAGCAGTCTCGGCAGGGGTGGCGTAACTGAAGCTTTCTTT. Translated: CASSLGRGGVTEAFF.

About this clone itself: At the DNA level, this CDR3 is encoded by other sequences in the same sample as well. V is TRBV29-1 and J is TRBJ1-2; 10 bases align to TRBD1. J gave up 1 base and V 7 bases, and 12 bases lay outside the gene matches. This CDR3 spans 16 amino acids. Germline CDR1 and CDR2: SQVTM and ANQGSEA. The CDR3 spells CSGQEERTGGNYGYTF. In DNA form, the CDR3 reads TGCAGCGGCCAGGAGGAGCGGACAGGGGGTAACTATGGCTACACCTTC.

This chain uses TRBV9 with TRBJ2-3; TRBD1 agrees at 7 bases. This CDR3 contains 17 residues. The V gene end was trimmed by 5 bases and the J gene end by 6 bases; junction bases not matched to a gene: 18. The germline V gene has CDR1 SGDLS and CDR2 YYNGEE. CDR3: CASRKTGTATTGDTQYF. As DNA, the CDR3 is TGTGCCAGCAGAAAAACCGGGACAGCCACAACTGGGGATACGCAGTATTTT.

V and J are TRBV5-1 and TRBJ2-3; 7 positions agree with TRBD2. Germline-derived CDR1 and CDR2 are SGHRS and YFSETQ. J gave up 3 bases and V 0 bases, and 7 bases lay outside the gene matches. There are 16 residues in the CDR3. CDR3 region: CASSLGQRGGTDTQYF. The CDR3 bases are TGCGCCAGCAGCTTGGGCCAGCGGGGCGGGACAGATACGCAGTATTTT.

This clone showed up just once. The J gene is TRBJ2-7, the V gene TRBV5-4; 8 bases line up with TRBD1. The germline gives CDR1 SGHNT, CDR2 YYREEE (reference sequence). CDR3 length: 16 residues. The ends lost 3 bases at V and 7 bases at J; junction bases unmatched: 15. The CDR3 bases are TGTGCCAGCAGCTCGTTTCAAGGACAGGGTCGGGGAGAGCAGTACTTC. This sequence encodes CASSSFQGQGRGEQYF. Using reference TRBV5-4 and TRBJ2-7 for the parts outside the CDR3, the full variable domain is ETGVTQSPTHLIKTRGQQVTLRCSSQSGHNTVSWYQQALGQGPQFIFQYYREEENGRGNFPPRFSGLQFPNYSSELNVNALELDDSALYLCASSSFQGQGRGEQYFGPGTRLTVT.

This clone showed up just a few times. The chain recombines TRBV5-4 with TRBJ2-7, with D tentatively TRBD1 (6 bases). The CDR3 is 15 residues long. Germline CDR1 is SGHNT and CDR2 is YYREEE (reference sequence). V lost 1 base to trimming and J lost 7 bases, with 18 bases between them. The CDR3: CASSLSPGARLEQYF. CDR3 DNA: TGTGCCAGCAGCTTGTCTCCAGGGGCTAGACTAGAGCAGTACTTC.

The rearrangement joins TRBV2 to TRBJ2-5; D is perhaps TRBD1 (6 bases). The CDR3 loop spans 14 amino acids. Germline CDR1 SNHLY, CDR2 FYNNEI. The ends were cut back, 2 bases at V and 5 bases at J, with 12 bases in the middle. DNA of the CDR3: TGTGCCAGCAGTGAATCAGGGGTCCGCGAGACCCAGTACTTC. Its translation is CASSESGVRETQYF.